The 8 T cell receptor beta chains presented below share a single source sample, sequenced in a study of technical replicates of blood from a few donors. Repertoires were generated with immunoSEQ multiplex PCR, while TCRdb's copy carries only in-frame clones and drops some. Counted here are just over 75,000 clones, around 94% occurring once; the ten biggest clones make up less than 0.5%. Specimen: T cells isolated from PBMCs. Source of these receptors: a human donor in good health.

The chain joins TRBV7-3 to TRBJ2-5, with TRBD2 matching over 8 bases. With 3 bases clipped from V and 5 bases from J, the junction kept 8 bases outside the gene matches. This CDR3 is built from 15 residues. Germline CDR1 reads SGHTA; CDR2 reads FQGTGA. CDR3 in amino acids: CASSFDGRAWETQYF. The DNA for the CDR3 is TGTGCCAGCAGCTTTGACGGGAGGGCCTGGGAGACCCAGTACTTC. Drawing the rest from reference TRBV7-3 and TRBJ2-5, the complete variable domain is GAGVSQTPSNKVTEKGKYVELRCDPISGHTALYWYRQSLGQGPEFLIYFQGTGAADDSGLPNDRFFAVRPEGSVSTLKIQRTERGDSAVYLCASSFDGRAWETQYFGPGTRLLVL.

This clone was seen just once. The CDR3 nucleotides are TGTGCCAGCAGTTACTTGCAGAGGGAGCTGTTTTTT. Translating gives CASSYLQRELFF. V usage is TRBV6-5 and J usage is TRBJ2-2; D is undetermined. Germline values: CDR1 MNHEY, CDR2 SVGAGI. The length of the CDR3 is 12 residues. V shed 1 base and J shed 9 bases, with 6 bases lying between them.

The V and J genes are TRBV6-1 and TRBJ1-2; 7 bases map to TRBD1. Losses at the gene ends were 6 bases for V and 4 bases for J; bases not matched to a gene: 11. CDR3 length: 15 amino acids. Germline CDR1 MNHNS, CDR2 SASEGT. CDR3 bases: TGTGCCAGCAGCGGGAATTCACAGGGGCGCTATGGCTACACCTTC. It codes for CASSGNSQGRYGYTF.

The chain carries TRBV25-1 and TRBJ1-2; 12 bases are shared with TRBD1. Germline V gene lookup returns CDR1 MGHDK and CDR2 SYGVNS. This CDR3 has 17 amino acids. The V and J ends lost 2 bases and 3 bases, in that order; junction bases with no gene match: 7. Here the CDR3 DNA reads TGTGCCAGCAGTGAAAGTCCGGGACAGGGGGCGCACTATGGCTACACCTTC. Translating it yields CASSESPGQGAHYGYTF.

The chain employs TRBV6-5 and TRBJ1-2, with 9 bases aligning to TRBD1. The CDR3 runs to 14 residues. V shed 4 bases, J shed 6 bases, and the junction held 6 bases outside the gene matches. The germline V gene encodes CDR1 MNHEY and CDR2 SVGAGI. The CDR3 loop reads CASSLDGTGNGYTF. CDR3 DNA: TGTGCCAGCAGTTTAGACGGGACAGGGAATGGCTACACCTTC.

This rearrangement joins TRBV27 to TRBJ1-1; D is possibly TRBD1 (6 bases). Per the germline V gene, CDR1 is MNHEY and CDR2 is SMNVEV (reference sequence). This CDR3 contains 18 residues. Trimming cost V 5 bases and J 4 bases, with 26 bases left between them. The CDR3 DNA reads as TGTGCCAGCAGTCCAGATAGTTGGGGGCGAAGCGAGGGCACTGAAGCTTTCTTT. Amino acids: CASSPDSWGRSEGTEAFF.

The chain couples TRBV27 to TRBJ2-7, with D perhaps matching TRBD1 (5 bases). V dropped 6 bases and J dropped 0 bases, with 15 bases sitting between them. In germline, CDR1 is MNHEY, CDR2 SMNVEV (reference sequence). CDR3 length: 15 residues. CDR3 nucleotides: TGTGCCAGCAGAAAGCAGTTTGACAGCTCCTACGAGCAGTACTTC. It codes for CASRKQFDSSYEQYF.

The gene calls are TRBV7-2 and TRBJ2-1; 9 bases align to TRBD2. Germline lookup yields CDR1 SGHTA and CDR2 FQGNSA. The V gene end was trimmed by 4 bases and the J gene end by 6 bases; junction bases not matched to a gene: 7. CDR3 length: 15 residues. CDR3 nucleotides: TGTGCCAGCAGCTATACTAGCGGGTTCTCCAATGAGCAGTTCTTC. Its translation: CASSYTSGFSNEQFF.